In this sample, the clone carrying this TCR beta chain turned up a few times. The CDR3 is made up of 15 amino acids. CDR1 and CDR2 (germline): DFQATT, SNEGSKA (reference sequence). V shed 0 bases and J 7 bases; nucleotides not matched to a gene: 8. Time point: pre-sensitization, week 0. Treatment in this sample: therapeutic diphenylcyclopropenone sensitization with weekly scalp DPC. The source of the sample is a study of human T cells and chemical hapten exposure. MiXCR, run by TCRdb on the RACE reads, gives a single entry per CDR3 protein. There are about 180,000 distinct CDR3 sequences in the sample; roughly 30% occur only once, and about 2.8% lies in the top ten.

This specimen consisted of whole blood, obtained in connection with sensitization to the hapten diphenylcyclopropenone (DPC). The chain joins TRBV20-1 to TRBJ2-1, with 8 positions matching TRBD2. This TCR was recovered from a woman in her 30s with alopecia areata. Some clones in this sample may be carry-over from other donors' samples. CDR3 in amino acids: CSARDVRTSINEQFF. The CDR3 DNA follows: TGCAGTGCTAGAGATGTCAGGACTAGCATAAATGAGCAGTTCTTC.